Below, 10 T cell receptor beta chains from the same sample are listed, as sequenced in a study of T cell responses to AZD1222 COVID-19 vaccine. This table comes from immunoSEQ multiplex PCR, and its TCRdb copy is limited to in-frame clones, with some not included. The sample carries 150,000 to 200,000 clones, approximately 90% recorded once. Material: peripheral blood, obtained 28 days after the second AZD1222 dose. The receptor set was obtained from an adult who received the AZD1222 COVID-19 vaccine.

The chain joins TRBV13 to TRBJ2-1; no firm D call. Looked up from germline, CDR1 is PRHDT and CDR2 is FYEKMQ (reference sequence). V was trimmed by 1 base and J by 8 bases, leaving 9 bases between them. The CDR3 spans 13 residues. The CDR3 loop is CASSLVVKDEQFF. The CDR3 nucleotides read TGTGCCAGCAGCTTAGTAGTAAAGGATGAGCAGTTCTTC.

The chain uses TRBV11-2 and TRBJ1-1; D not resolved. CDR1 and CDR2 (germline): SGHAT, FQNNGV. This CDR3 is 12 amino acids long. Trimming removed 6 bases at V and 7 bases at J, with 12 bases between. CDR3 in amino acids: CASRIGSGEAFF. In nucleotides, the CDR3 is TGTGCCAGCAGGATTGGGTCAGGTGAAGCTTTCTTT.

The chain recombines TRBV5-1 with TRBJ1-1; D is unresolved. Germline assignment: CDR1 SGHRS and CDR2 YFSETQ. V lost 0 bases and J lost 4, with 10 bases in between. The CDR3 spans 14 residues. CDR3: CASSLGLGSTEAFF. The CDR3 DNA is TGCGCCAGCAGCTTGGGTCTGGGAAGCACTGAAGCTTTCTTT.

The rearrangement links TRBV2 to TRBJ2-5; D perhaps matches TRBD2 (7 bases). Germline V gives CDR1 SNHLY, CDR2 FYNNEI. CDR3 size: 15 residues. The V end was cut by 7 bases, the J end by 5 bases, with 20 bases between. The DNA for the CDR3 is TGTGCCAGCATCTTGGCCCCGGGGGGCGTCGAGACCCAGTACTTC. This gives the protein CASILAPGGVETQYF. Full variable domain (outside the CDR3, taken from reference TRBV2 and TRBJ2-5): EPEVTQTPSHQVTQMGQEVILRCVPISNHLYFYWYRQILGQKVEFLVSFYNNEISEKSEIFDDQFSVERPDGSNFTLKIRSTKLEDSAMYFCASILAPGGVETQYFGPGTRLLVL.

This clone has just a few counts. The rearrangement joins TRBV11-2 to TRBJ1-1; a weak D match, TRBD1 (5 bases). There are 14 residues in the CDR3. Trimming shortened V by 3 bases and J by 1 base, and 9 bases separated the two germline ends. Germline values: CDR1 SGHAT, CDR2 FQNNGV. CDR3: CASSFQGGNTEAFF. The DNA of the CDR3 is TGTGCCAGCAGCTTTCAGGGTGGGAACACTGAAGCTTTCTTT. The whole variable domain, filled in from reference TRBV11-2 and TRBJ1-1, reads EAGVAQSPRYKIIEKRQSVAFWCNPISGHATLYWYQQILGQGPKLLIQFQNNGVVDDSQLPKDRFSAERLKGVDSTLKIQPAKLEDSAVYLCASSFQGGNTEAFFGQGTRLTVV.

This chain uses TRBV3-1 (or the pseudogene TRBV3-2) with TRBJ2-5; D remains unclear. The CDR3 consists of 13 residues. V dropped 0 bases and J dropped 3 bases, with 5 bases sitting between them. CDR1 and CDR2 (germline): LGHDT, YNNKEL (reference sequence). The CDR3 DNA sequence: TGTGCCAGCAGCCAAGACCCCGAAGAGACCCAGTACTTC. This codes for CASSQDPEETQYF.

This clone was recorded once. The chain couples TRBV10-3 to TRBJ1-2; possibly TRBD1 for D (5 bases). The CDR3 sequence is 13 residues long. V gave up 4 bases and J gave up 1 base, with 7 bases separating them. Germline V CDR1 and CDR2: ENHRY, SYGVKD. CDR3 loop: CAISADSNYGYTF. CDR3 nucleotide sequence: TGTGCCATCAGTGCTGACAGTAACTATGGCTACACCTTC.

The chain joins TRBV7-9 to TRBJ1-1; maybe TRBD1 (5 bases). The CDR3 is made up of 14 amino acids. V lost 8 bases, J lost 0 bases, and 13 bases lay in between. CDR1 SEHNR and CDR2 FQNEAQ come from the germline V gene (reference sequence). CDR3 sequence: CASSRARVNTEAFF. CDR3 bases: TGTGCCAGCTCCAGGGCGAGGGTGAACACTGAAGCTTTCTTT. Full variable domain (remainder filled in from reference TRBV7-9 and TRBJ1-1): DTGVSQNPRHKITKRGQNVTFRCDPISEHNRLYWYRQTLGQGPEFLTYFQNEAQLEKSRLLSDRFSAERPKGSFSTLEIQRTEQGDSAMYLCASSRARVNTEAFFGQGTRLTVV.

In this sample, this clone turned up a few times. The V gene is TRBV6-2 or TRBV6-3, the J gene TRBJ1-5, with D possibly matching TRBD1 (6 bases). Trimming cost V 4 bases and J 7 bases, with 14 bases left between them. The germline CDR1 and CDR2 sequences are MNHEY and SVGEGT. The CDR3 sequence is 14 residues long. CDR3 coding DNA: TGTGCCAGCAGTTTACAGGGACCAGAACAGCCCCAGCATTTT. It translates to CASSLQGPEQPQHF.

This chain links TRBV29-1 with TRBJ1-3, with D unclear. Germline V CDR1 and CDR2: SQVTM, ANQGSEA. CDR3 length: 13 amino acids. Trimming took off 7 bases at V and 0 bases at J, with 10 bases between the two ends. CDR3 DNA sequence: TGCAGCGGTTCGTGGAGCTCTGGAAACACCATATATTTT. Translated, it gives CSGSWSSGNTIYF.